What follows are 25 T cell receptor beta chains derived from one specimen sequenced in a study of T cells in Graves' hyperthyroidism and ophthalmopathy (dated by TCRdb to between 2018 and 2021). The library came from multiplex PCR. Sequenced on an Illumina HiSeq 2000. Amplification of TCR beta CDR3 regions was carried out from RNA transcripts. The TCR CDR3 was subjected to a first round of RT-PCR using the HTBI primer set and the Qiagen OneStep RT-PCR kit. TCRdb passed the public sequencing reads through fastp at Q25 and MiXCR, retaining productive beta sequences. A single entry per CDR3 protein holds the most common genes and DNA from its merged rows. This sample holds about 350,000 distinct CDR3 sequences; around 13% were observed only once. Jointly, the top ten make up about 22% of the sample. The source material was blood. The receptor set was obtained from a woman in her twenties or thirties with Graves' hyperthyroidism.

V is TRBV29-1 and J is TRBJ2-5; D unclear. V was clipped by 4 bases and J by 2 bases, with 8 bases between them. The CDR3 is made up of 12 amino acids. Per the germline V gene, CDR1 is SQVTM and CDR2 is ANQGSEA. The CDR3 sequence: CSVVLPQETQYF. The CDR3 nucleotides read TGCAGCGTTGTTTTGCCTCAAGAGACCCAGTACTTC.

The genes are TRBV29-1 and TRBJ1-1; D is unresolved. The CDR3 contains 12 residues. Between the trimmed V and J ends, which lost 7 bases and 4 bases, there was a span of 13 bases. Germline assignment: CDR1 SQVTM and CDR2 ANQGSEA. CDR3 residues: CSESSATTEAFF. CDR3 DNA: TGCAGCGAGTCCTCGGCCACCACTGAAGCTTTCTTT.

This clonotype was seen only a few times. The J gene is TRBJ2-2, the V gene TRBV28; D perhaps matches TRBD1 (6 bases). The CDR3 consists of 14 residues. Trimming took 7 bases from V and 0 from J, leaving 9 bases between them. Germline CDR1 MDHEN, CDR2 SYDVKM. The CDR3 spells CASTDRPNTGELFF. The CDR3 nucleotides read TGTGCCAGCACAGACAGGCCGAACACCGGGGAGCTGTTTTTT.

Regarding this clonotype: A read error may explain this, as a much larger clone is one base away. The rearrangement links TRBV28 to TRBJ2-7, with a tentative D call TRBD2 (7 bases). Germline V gene lookup returns CDR1 MDHEN and CDR2 SYDVKM. Deletions cut 7 bases from V and 3 bases from J, with 16 bases between. The CDR3 contains 14 residues. The CDR3: CASIGTRGGYEQYF. In DNA form, the CDR3 reads TGTGCCAGCATTGGTACAAGGGGGGGCTACGAGCAGTACTTC.

This clonotype was observed many times. The chain combines TRBV6-2 or TRBV6-3 with TRBJ2-5; the D is unclear. With 6 bases removed from V and 7 bases from J, the gap between germline ends came to 9 bases. Germline V gene sequence: CDR1 MNHEY, CDR2 SVGEGT. The CDR3 covers 11 residues. The CDR3, as DNA: TGTGCCAGCAGAAACCTGTGGACCCAGTACTTC. Protein sequence: CASRNLWTQYF.

This chain uses TRBV20-1 with TRBJ2-3; TRBD1 matches at 7 bases. This CDR3 spans 14 amino acids. CDR1 DFQATT and CDR2 SNEGSKA come from the germline V gene (reference sequence). J gave up 1 base and V 5 bases, and 6 bases lay outside the gene matches. The CDR3: CSAPPGTGTDTQYF. The CDR3 bases are TGCAGTGCTCCCCCCGGGACAGGCACAGATACGCAGTATTTT.

The rearrangement uses TRBV5-6 and TRBJ1-2, with a tentative D call TRBD1 (5 bases). Per the germline V gene, CDR1 is SGHDT and CDR2 is YYEEEE. The CDR3 runs 14 residues. Trimming shortened V by 4 bases and J by 3 bases, and 13 bases separated the two germline ends. Here the CDR3 reads CASSLLWGDYGYTF. The CDR3 nucleotides read TGTGCCAGCAGCCTGCTCTGGGGCGACTATGGCTACACCTTC.

This clonotype was detected many times. The chain combines TRBV11-2 with TRBJ2-7; D gene unclear. CDR1 is SGHAT and CDR2 is FQNNGV in the germline V gene. Trimming stripped 3 bases from V and 0 bases from J, with 12 bases between. CDR3 length: 15 residues. CDR3 sequence reads: CASSFSRGFSYEQYF. CDR3 DNA sequence: TGTGCCAGCAGCTTCTCACGAGGTTTCTCCTACGAGCAGTACTTC. Supplemented by reference TRBV11-2 and TRBJ2-7, the full variable domain reads EAGVAQSPRYKIIEKRQSVAFWCNPISGHATLYWYQQILGQGPKLLIQFQNNGVVDDSQLPKDRFSAERLKGVDSTLKIQPAKLEDSAVYLCASSFSRGFSYEQYFGPGTRLTVT.

In its sample, this clonotype was seen many times. The chain carries TRBV20-1 and TRBJ2-7, with D possibly matching TRBD2 (6 bases). This CDR3 contains 15 residues. The V gene lost 3 bases and the J gene lost 0 bases, with 15 bases spanning the gap. Germline V gene lookup returns CDR1 DFQATT and CDR2 SNEGSKA (reference sequence). CDR3 sequence reads: CSARGLTSISYEQYF. The CDR3 coding sequence is TGCAGTGCTAGGGGACTTACTAGCATCTCCTACGAGCAGTACTTC.

The chain employs TRBV5-4 and TRBJ2-3; 8 nucleotides align to TRBD1. This CDR3 region has 16 residues. Trimming cost V 0 bases and J 2 bases; bases outside gene matches: 5. CDR1 is SGHNT and CDR2 is YYREEE in the germline V gene (reference sequence). In nucleotides, the CDR3 is TGTGCCAGCAGCTTGGGAGACAGGGGAATCACAGATACGCAGTATTTT. Its translation is CASSLGDRGITDTQYF.

This clonotype was found a few times. CDR3 DNA sequence: TGTGCCAGCAGCCCTCGGTGGCGCCCTGACCCTTCCCGAGTCGGGGAGCTGTTTTTT. This encodes CASSPRWRPDPSRVGELFF. The V call is TRBV28, the J call TRBJ2-2, with D uncertain. Trimming removed 6 bases from V and 7 bases from J, with 30 bases in between. This CDR3 comprises 19 residues. Germline V gene sequence: CDR1 MDHEN, CDR2 SYDVKM.

Many counts were recorded for this clonotype. This chain connects TRBV18 to TRBJ2-1; D may be TRBD2 (6 bases). The CDR3 runs 14 residues. CDR1 is KGHSH and CDR2 is LQKENI in the germline V gene. The V end was cut by 3 bases, the J end by 7 bases, with 13 bases between. The CDR3 DNA reads TGTGCCAGCTCACCCGCTAGCGCTGGGAATGAGCAGTTCTTC. Amino acid sequence: CASSPASAGNEQFF.

This clonotype has only a few counts. The rearrangement joins TRBV9 to TRBJ2-1; maybe TRBD2 (7 bases). CDR1 is SGDLS, CDR2 YYNGEE, per germline. V lost 2 bases, J lost 6 bases, and 24 bases lay in between. CDR3 length: 18 amino acids. The CDR3 is CASSVSGRGPASGNEQFF. The CDR3 DNA follows: TGTGCCAGCAGCGTCAGTGGCCGGGGGCCGGCTAGCGGCAATGAGCAGTTCTTC. Full variable domain (rest looked up from reference TRBV9 and TRBJ2-1): DSGVTQTPKHLITATGQRVTLRCSPRSGDLSVYWYQQSLDQGLQFLIQYYNGEERAKGNILERFSAQQFPDLHSELNLSSLELGDSALYFCASSVSGRGPASGNEQFFGPGTRLTVL.

The chain has TRBV6-1 and TRBJ2-6, with no clear D. Trimming removed 5 bases at V and 0 bases at J, with 8 bases between. Germline assignment: CDR1 MNHNS and CDR2 SASEGT. The CDR3 runs 15 residues. The CDR3 bases are TGTGCCAGCAGTAATCTACGCTCTGGGGCCAACGTCCTGACTTTC. Translating it yields CASSNLRSGANVLTF.

The chain couples TRBV2 to TRBJ1-5; TRBD1 aligns across 11 bases. CDR3 length: 14 residues. With 8 bases clipped from V and 4 bases from J, the junction kept 4 bases outside the gene matches. Germline V gives CDR1 SNHLY, CDR2 FYNNEI. This CDR3 is CASGGTGGNQPQHF. CDR3 DNA: TGTGCCAGCGGAGGGACAGGGGGTAATCAGCCCCAGCATTTT.

This clonotype was detected many times. This chain joins TRBV28 and TRBJ1-2; TRBD1 matches 8 bases. CDR3 size: 16 residues. The J segment lost 3 bases and the V segment lost 5 bases, leaving 11 bases of the junction unmatched. Germline loops: CDR1 MDHEN, CDR2 SYDVKM. CDR3 bases: TGTGCCAGCAGTACAATTTGGGACAGGAAGGACTATGGCTACACCTTC. Amino acids: CASSTIWDRKDYGYTF.

On this clonotype: A much larger clonotype is one base distant, so this may be a read error. The chain carries TRBV27 and TRBJ1-1; D gene ambiguous. Germline V CDR1 and CDR2: MNHEY, SMNVEV (reference sequence). There are 13 residues in the CDR3. The CDR3 coding sequence is TGTGCCAGCGGTTTTTTGGGGAACACTGAAGCTTTCTTT. The encoded protein is CASGFLGNTEAFF.

The table lists this clonotype with a few counts. This chain connects TRBV30 to TRBJ1-3; no reliable D call. CDR3 length: 14 residues. Trimming cost V 5 bases and J 5 bases, with 16 bases left between them. Germline V gives CDR1 GTSNPN, CDR2 SVGIG (reference sequence). The CDR3 DNA is TGTGCCTGGGTTAGACCCGGACCTCGAAACACCATATATTTT. The encoded protein is CAWVRPGPRNTIYF.

The chain joins TRBV28 to TRBJ2-1; TRBD2 matches 9 bases. The CDR3 is made up of 12 amino acids. Losses at the gene ends were 5 bases for V and 9 bases for J; bases not matched to a gene: 2. Germline V gene sequence: CDR1 MDHEN, CDR2 SYDVKM. In DNA form, the CDR3 reads TGTGCCAGCAGTGAACTAGCGGGTGAGCAGTTCTTC. It encodes CASSELAGEQFF.

This clonotype was counted many times. The V gene is TRBV9, the J gene TRBJ2-3, with D unclear. Germline CDR1 SGDLS, CDR2 YYNGEE. CDR3 size: 14 residues. Trimming shortened V by 1 base and J by 1 base, and 7 bases separated the two germline ends. The CDR3 protein is CASSVLAGTDTQYF. CDR3 nucleotide sequence: TGTGCCAGCAGCGTACTGGCGGGCACAGATACGCAGTATTTT. Looking up the rest from reference TRBV9 and TRBJ2-3 gives the full variable domain: DSGVTQTPKHLITATGQRVTLRCSPRSGDLSVYWYQQSLDQGLQFLIQYYNGEERAKGNILERFSAQQFPDLHSELNLSSLELGDSALYFCASSVLAGTDTQYFGPGTRLTVL.

This clonotype appeared a few times. CDR3: CASSPGGSSYEQYF. In DNA form, the CDR3 reads TGTGCCAGCTCACCAGGCGGTAGCTCCTACGAGCAGTACTTC. The chain joins TRBV18 to TRBJ2-7; D unresolved. CDR1 and CDR2 from the germline V gene are KGHSH and LQKENI. The V gene lost 2 bases and the J gene lost 0 bases, with 8 bases spanning the gap. This CDR3 spans 14 amino acids. The full variable domain, completed using reference TRBV18 and TRBJ2-7, is NAGVMQNPRHLVRRRGQEARLRCSPMKGHSHVYWYRQLPEEGLKFMVYLQKENIIDESGMPKERFSAEFPKEGPSILRIQQVVRGDSAAYFCASSPGGSSYEQYFGPGTRLTVT.

This chain links TRBV4-2 with TRBJ1-4, with D uncertain. The CDR3 runs to 14 residues. Trimming removed 7 bases at V and 7 bases at J, with 16 bases between. CDR1 and CDR2 from the germline V gene are LGHNA and YNFKEQ. The CDR3, as DNA: TGTGCCAGCATGTTTTCCGGAGGGAGTGAAAAACTGTTTTTT. Translation: CASMFSGGSEKLFF.

This clonotype was counted a few times. V is TRBV10-3 and J is TRBJ2-7; D is undetermined. Per germline, CDR1 ENHRY and CDR2 SYGVKD. This CDR3 spans 12 amino acids. V was cut by 2 bases and J by 4 bases, with 6 bases left in between. The CDR3 here is CAISEIRYEQYF. The CDR3 DNA follows: TGTGCCATCAGTGAGATCAGATACGAGCAGTACTTC.

This clonotype was seen ten or more times. The chain links TRBV28 to TRBJ1-5; tentative D call: TRBD1 (6 bases). The CDR3 runs to 15 residues. The germline CDR1 and CDR2 sequences are MDHEN and SYDVKM. The V end lost 5 bases, the J end lost 2 bases, and 13 bases lay between the germline ends. CDR3 region: CASSLPQGGNQPQHF. The CDR3 DNA is TGTGCCAGCAGTCTCCCACAGGGAGGCAATCAGCCCCAGCATTTT.

At least ten counts were recorded for this clonotype. The rearrangement links TRBV11-2 to TRBJ2-5; D perhaps matches TRBD2 (6 bases). Germline V gene lookup returns CDR1 SGHAT and CDR2 FQNNGV. CDR3 length equals 13 residues. V gave up 5 bases and J gave up 9 bases, with 16 bases separating them. The CDR3 DNA reads TGTGCCAGCAGCCTCCGACTAGGGGAGGCCCAGTACTTC. Translating it yields CASSLRLGEAQYF.